These 14 T cell receptor beta chains were all obtained from the same sample, sequenced in a study of blood T cell repertoires in COVID-19. TCRdb keeps only in-frame clones here, not all; method: immunoSEQ multiplex PCR. Of about 220,000 clones in the sample, over 75% were seen once. Sequenced material: PBMCs or T cells enriched from blood (not recorded which). These receptors all come from a woman aged 60-70 years who had recovered from COVID-19.

J is TRBJ1-2 and V is TRBV11-2, with 8 nucleotides matching TRBD1. The germline CDR1 and CDR2 sequences are SGHAT and FQNNGV. The CDR3 length is 16 residues. V was clipped by 0 bases and J by 8 bases; unmatched bases: 11. DNA for the CDR3: TGTGCCAGCAGCTTAGAGGCCGGGACAGGTTTAAGAGGCTACACCTTC. This encodes CASSLEAGTGLRGYTF.

The chain carries TRBV18 and TRBJ2-3; 7 positions match TRBD1. This CDR3 contains 16 residues. CDR1 is KGHSH, CDR2 LQKENI, per germline. V shed 3 bases and J 1 base; nucleotides not matched to a gene: 7. CDR3 nucleotides: TGTGCCAGCTCACCTGAACGACAGGGAGGCACAGATACGCAGTATTTT. Amino acids: CASSPERQGGTDTQYF.

The chain has TRBV10-2 and TRBJ2-2; D gene uncertain. The V gene lost 5 bases and the J gene lost 4 bases, with 8 bases spanning the gap. This CDR3 is 13 amino acids long. Germline V lookup: CDR1 WSHSY, CDR2 SAAADI. This CDR3 reads CASSPSATGELFF. Here the CDR3 DNA reads TGCGCCAGCAGTCCCAGCGCCACCGGGGAGCTGTTTTTT.

CDR3 sequence (DNA): TGTGCTAGTGGTTTGATGGGGGGGGAGCAGTACTTC. This encodes CASGLMGGEQYF. The chain combines TRBV12-5 with TRBJ2-7; TRBD2 matches 7 bases. The germline CDR1 and CDR2 sequences are LGHNT and FRNRAP. V lost 2 bases and J lost 7; bases outside the gene matches: 2. CDR3 size: 12 residues.

The chain carries TRBV7-3 and TRBJ2-3, with 13 bases aligning to TRBD2. V trimming: 2 bases; J trimming: 5 bases; junction bases outside the gene matches: 13. This CDR3 is built from 19 residues. Germline CDR1 SGHTA, CDR2 FQGTGA. The CDR3 sequence: CASSLGPGTSGVFGDTQYF. For the CDR3, the DNA is TGTGCCAGCAGCTTAGGACCCGGGACTAGCGGGGTTTTTGGAGATACGCAGTATTTT.

This clone was observed once. This chain connects TRBV19 to TRBJ1-5, with D possibly TRBD1 on 6 matching bases. This CDR3 is 16 amino acids long. The V end was cut by 5 bases, the J end by 2 bases, with 16 bases between. Germline lookup yields CDR1 LNHDA and CDR2 SQIVND (reference sequence). CDR3 sequence reads: CASSPGQQWGNQPQHF. CDR3 bases: TGTGCCAGTAGTCCCGGACAGCAATGGGGCAATCAGCCCCAGCATTTT.

The V call is TRBV21-1, the J call TRBJ2-3; the table gives TRBD1 as D, unverified against the DNA. TRBV21-1 is shown as a pseudogene. The CDR3 contains 17 residues. CDR3 protein: CASIRPGRDKGADTQYF. CDR3 in DNA: TGTGCCAGCATAAGGCCTGGACGGGACAAAGGGGCAGATACGCAGTATTTT.

In this sample, this clone turned up once. Its ends do not fully match the called genes, so a read error is possible. J is TRBJ2-3 and V is TRBV5-5, with 7 positions matching TRBD2. Germline V gives CDR1 SGHKS, CDR2 YYEKEE (reference sequence). CDR3 length: 13 residues. The CDR3 protein is CASSSGGFLGTDF. CDR3 coding DNA: TGTGCCAGCAGCTCCGGGGGGTTCCTCGGAACGGATTTT.

The rearrangement links TRBV28 to TRBJ2-5; D might be TRBD2 (6 bases). Germline V CDR1 and CDR2: MDHEN, SYDVKM. Trimming stripped 2 bases from V and 3 bases from J, with 13 bases between. The length of the CDR3 is 15 residues. The CDR3 reads CASSLARRDKETQYF. In nucleotides, the CDR3 is TGTGCCAGCAGTTTAGCCCGGAGGGATAAAGAGACCCAGTACTTC.

This sequence joins TRBV4-2 and TRBJ1-2, with a possible D match to TRBD1 (5 bases). Trimming removed 0 bases at V and 0 bases at J, with 14 bases between. Per the germline V gene, CDR1 is LGHNA and CDR2 is YNFKEQ. The CDR3 is made up of 17 amino acids. CDR3 coding DNA: TGTGCCAGCAGCCAAGAGGTCAGGGTAGGGTCTAACTATGGCTACACCTTC. Protein: CASSQEVRVGSNYGYTF.

This chain connects TRBV5-1 to TRBJ2-1, with TRBD1 as a possible D gene (6 bases). This CDR3 region has 17 residues. V was trimmed by 0 bases and J by 4 bases, leaving 17 bases between them. Per germline, CDR1 SGHRS and CDR2 YFSETQ. CDR3 residues: CASSLAPGGTTYNEQFF. In DNA form, the CDR3 reads TGCGCCAGCAGCTTGGCGCCTGGGGGCACCACTTACAATGAGCAGTTCTTC.

The V gene is TRBV4-1, the J gene TRBJ1-2, with a tentative D call TRBD1 (6 bases). This CDR3 has 14 amino acids. In germline, CDR1 is MGHRA, CDR2 YSYEKL. Trimming pared 0 bases from V and 2 bases from J, leaving 7 bases between. The chain's CDR3 is CASSQETGNYGYTF. The CDR3 DNA sequence: TGCGCCAGCAGCCAAGAAACAGGGAACTATGGCTACACCTTC.

The chain is built from TRBV25-1 and TRBJ1-3, with 7 bases fitting TRBD1. Germline trimming cut 3 bases from V and 4 bases from J; bases unmatched to any gene: 6. Per the germline V gene, CDR1 is MGHDK and CDR2 is SYGVNS. This CDR3 is built from 15 residues. The CDR3 bases are TGTGCCAGCAGTGACCCGACAGGGCGGGGAAACACCATATATTTT. Its translation: CASSDPTGRGNTIYF. The whole variable domain, remainder taken from reference TRBV25-1 and TRBJ1-3, is EADIYQTPRYLVIGTGKKITLECSQTMGHDKMYWYQQDPGMELHLIHYSYGVNSTEKGDLSSESTVSRIRTEHFPLTLESARPSHTSQYLCASSDPTGRGNTIYFGEGSWLTVV.

The V gene is TRBV2, the J gene TRBJ1-5; perhaps TRBD1 as D (6 bases). Between the trimmed V and J ends, which lost 6 bases and 0 bases, there was a span of 12 bases. Per germline, CDR1 SNHLY and CDR2 FYNNEI. This CDR3 contains 15 residues. This CDR3 is CASRSWTDSNQPQHF. The CDR3 nucleotides read TGTGCCAGCAGGTCTTGGACAGATAGCAATCAGCCCCAGCATTTT.